A selection of T cell receptor beta chains follows, all from one sample in a study of cytomegalovirus exposure and HLA in healthy donors. The table came from immunoSEQ multiplex PCR; TCRdb's copy has only in-frame clones and leaves some out. The table includes about 64,000 clones, approximately 83% detected once. The sequencing input was PBMCs. The source of these receptors is a female donor in good health and CMV-seronegative. The CDR3 runs from the conserved cysteine through the conserved F or W. D genes are given only for firm matches. Not every row has a clone size; where given, it reads once, few, many or a size class.

V: TRBV19
size: NA
J: TRBJ1-4
D: NA
CDR3: CASRTATNEKLFF
DNA: TGTGCCAGTAGGACAGCAACTAATGAAAAACTGTTTTTT

V: TRBV19
size: NA
J: TRBJ2-5
D: NA
CDR3: CASRGGGGETQYF
DNA: TGTGCCAGTAGGGGGGGTGGAGGGGAGACCCAGTACTTC

V: TRBV6-5
size: NA
J: TRBJ2-5
D: TRBD1
CDR3: CASTGTGAGQETQYF
DNA: TGTGCCAGCACCGGGACAGGGGCCGGGCAAGAGACCCAGTACTTC

V: TRBV4-1
size: once
J: TRBJ1-5
D: NA
CDR3: CASSQEGSGLNQPQHF
DNA: TGCGCCAGCAGCCAAGAAGGATCAGGGCTCAATCAGCCCCAGCATTTT

V: TRBV11-2
size: NA
J: TRBJ2-7
D: NA
CDR3: CASSSSIGYEQYF
DNA: TGTGCCAGCAGCTCTAGCATCGGGTACGAGCAGTACTTC

V: TRBV5-4
size: NA
J: TRBJ2-7
D: TRBD1
CDR3: CASSLGQGYRGYEQYF
DNA: TGTGCCAGCAGCTTGGGACAGGGCTATAGAGGCTACGAGCAGTACTTC

V: TRBV27
size: NA
J: TRBJ1-2
D: TRBD1
CDR3: CASSTGVGYGYTF
DNA: TGTGCCAGCAGTACAGGGGTAGGCTATGGCTACACCTTC

V: TRBV5-1
size: NA
J: TRBJ1-6
D: TRBD1
CDR3: CASSLPGQDTLHF
DNA: TGCGCCAGCAGCTTGCCCGGACAGGACACCCTCCACTTT

V: TRBV5-1
size: NA
J: TRBJ1-4
D: TRBD1
CDR3: CASSPNLGQGAEKLFF
DNA: TGCGCCAGCAGCCCAAATTTAGGACAGGGGGCTGAAAAACTGTTTTTT

V: TRBV9
size: NA
J: TRBJ2-7
D: NA
CDR3: CASSVDSVSSYEQYF
DNA: TGTGCCAGCAGCGTAGATAGCGTGAGCTCCTACGAGCAGTACTTC

V: TRBV19
size: NA
J: TRBJ2-5
D: NA
CDR3: CASSVRGETQYF
DNA: TGTGCCAGTAGTGTCCGGGGGGAGACCCAGTACTTC

V: TRBV6-5
size: NA
J: TRBJ1-2
D: NA
CDR3: CASSSNRVGPGYTF
DNA: TGTGCCAGCAGTAGCAACAGGGTGGGGCCTGGCTACACCTTC

V: TRBV27
size: once
J: TRBJ1-4
D: NA
CDR3: CASSSNRVREKLFF
DNA: TGTGCCAGCAGTTCAAACAGGGTTAGGGAAAAACTGTTTTTT

V: TRBV4-3
size: NA
J: TRBJ1-4
D: TRBD1
CDR3: CASSQARQGAGATNEKLFF
DNA: TGCGCCAGCAGCCAAGCTAGGCAGGGGGCAGGCGCAACTAATGAAAAACTGTTTTTT

V: TRBV28
size: NA
J: TRBJ1-4
D: TRBD1
CDR3: CASSPGTGVTNEKLFF
DNA: TGTGCCAGCAGTCCCGGGACAGGGGTTACTAATGAAAAACTGTTTTTT

V: TRBV5-3
size: once
J: TRBJ1-3
D: TRBD1
CDR3: CARSLPQGQAPSGNTIYF
DNA: TGTGCCAGAAGCCTCCCGCAGGGACAGGCCCCCTCTGGAAACACCATATATTTT

V: TRBV9
size: NA
J: TRBJ2-3
D: NA
CDR3: CASRDHTRDTQYF
DNA: TGTGCCAGCAGAGACCATACGAGGGATACGCAGTATTTT

V: TRBV2
size: NA
J: TRBJ2-2
D: NA
CDR3: CAQGGSPNTGELFF
DNA: TGTGCCCAAGGAGGGTCCCCGAACACCGGGGAGCTGTTTTTT

V: TRBV27
size: NA
J: TRBJ1-5
D: TRBD1
CDR3: CASSSRVTGGIGNQPQHF
DNA: TGTGCCAGCAGTTCTCGCGTAACAGGGGGCATTGGCAATCAGCCCCAGCATTTT

V: TRBV5-1
size: NA
J: TRBJ2-1
D: TRBD2
CDR3: CASSLGKIAGGPDEQFF
DNA: TGCGCCAGCAGCTTGGGGAAAATAGCGGGAGGGCCGGATGAGCAGTTCTTC

V: TRBV7-2
size: NA
J: TRBJ2-1
D: NA
CDR3: CASSLPLVDEQFF
DNA: TGTGCCAGCAGCTTGCCTTTAGTCGATGAGCAGTTCTTC

V: TRBV18
size: NA
J: TRBJ2-1
D: TRBD2
CDR3: CASSLSASGGSYNEQFF
DNA: TGTGCCAGCTCACTCTCGGCTAGCGGTGGCTCCTACAATGAGCAGTTCTTC

V: TRBV7-8
size: NA
J: TRBJ2-3
D: NA
CDR3: CASSTSLRWSTDTQYF
DNA: TGTGCCAGCAGCACCTCTCTGAGGTGGAGTACAGATACGCAGTATTTT

V: TRBV5-1
size: NA
J: TRBJ2-1
D: NA
CDR3: CASYGVPSSYNEQFF
DNA: TGCGCCAGCTATGGAGTCCCGAGCTCCTACAATGAGCAGTTCTTC

V: TRBV6-5
size: NA
J: TRBJ2-7
D: TRBD1
CDR3: CATRLGRGPSYEQYF
DNA: TGTGCCACCCGACTTGGCAGGGGGCCCTCCTACGAGCAGTACTTC

V: TRBV5-1
size: NA
J: TRBJ2-5
D: TRBD2
CDR3: CASSWRGGQETQYF
DNA: TGCGCCAGCAGCTGGCGGGGGGGCCAAGAGACCCAGTACTTC

V: TRBV19
size: NA
J: TRBJ1-1
D: TRBD1
CDR3: CASNSGQGKVNTEAFF
DNA: TGTGCCAGTAATTCGGGACAGGGTAAGGTGAACACTGAAGCTTTCTTT

V: TRBV5-1
size: once
J: TRBJ1-1
D: TRBD1
CDR3: CASSPTGFDTEAFF
DNA: TGCGCCAGCAGCCCGACAGGGTTCGACACTGAAGCTTTCTTT

V: TRBV28
size: NA
J: TRBJ2-2
D: NA
CDR3: CASQGGYTGELFF
DNA: TGTGCCAGCCAGGGGGGATACACCGGGGAGCTGTTTTTT

V: TRBV27
size: NA
J: TRBJ2-4
D: TRBD1
CDR3: CASSYQGAKNIQYF
DNA: TGTGCCAGCAGTTACCAGGGGGCGAAAAACATTCAGTACTTC

V: TRBV6-5
size: NA
J: TRBJ2-7
D: NA
CDR3: CASSYSTQTYEQYF
DNA: TGTGCCAGCAGTTACTCGACACAGACCTACGAGCAGTACTTC

V: TRBV29-1
size: NA
J: TRBJ2-7
D: NA
CDR3: CSVGLAVYEQYF
DNA: TGCAGCGTTGGGTTAGCGGTCTACGAGCAGTACTTC